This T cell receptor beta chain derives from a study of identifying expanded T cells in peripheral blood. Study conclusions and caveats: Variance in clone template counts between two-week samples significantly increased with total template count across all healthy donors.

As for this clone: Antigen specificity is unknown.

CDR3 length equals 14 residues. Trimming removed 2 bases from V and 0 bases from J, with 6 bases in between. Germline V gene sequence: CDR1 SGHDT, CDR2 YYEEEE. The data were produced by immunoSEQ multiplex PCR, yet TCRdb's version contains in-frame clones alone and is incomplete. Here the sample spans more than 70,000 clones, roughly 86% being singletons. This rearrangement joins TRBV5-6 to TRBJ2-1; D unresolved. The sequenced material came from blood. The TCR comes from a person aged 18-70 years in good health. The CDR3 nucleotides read TGTGCCAGCAGCTTTGAGGTCTCCTACAATGAGCAGTTCTTC. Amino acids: CASSFEVSYNEQFF. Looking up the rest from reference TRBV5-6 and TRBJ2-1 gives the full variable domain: DAGVTQSPTHLIKTRGQQVTLRCSPKSGHDTVSWYQQALGQGPQFIFQYYEEEERQRGNFPDRFSGHQFPNYSSELNVNALLLGDSALYLCASSFEVSYNEQFFGPGTRLTVL.